The sequence of this TCR beta chain was determined in a study of T cell repertoires in cytomegalovirus infection. Study details: Public TCR beta signatures indicated both CMV infection and matching HLA type. Study-wide findings and caveats: HLA-C-restricted CMV-specific TCR beta clonotypes were dominant in the ex vivo response. Frequencies of public TCR beta families were cumulated, and this identified carriers of CMV plus the relevant HLA.

Using its own MiXCR run on the reads, TCRdb lists one record per CDR3 protein. The table lists around 69,000 distinct CDR3 sequences, roughly 20% of them singletons. V gave up 7 bases and J gave up 4 bases; unmatched junction bases: 9. This CDR3 spans 15 amino acids. This clonotype was seen more than once but under ten times. As yet, its antigen is unknown. This clonotype was sampled from a human donor in good health (CMV status not recorded). Some clones in this sample may be carry-over from other donors' samples. V and J are TRBV12-3 or TRBV12-4 and TRBJ2-1; 8 nucleotides line up with TRBD2. The sequenced sample was CD8+ T cells from cultured PBMCs, obtained from culture after CMV antigen stimulation. The CDR3, as DNA: TGTGCCAGCACCGACCCCGCGGGGGGTTACAATGAGCAGTTCTTC. Amino acids: CASTDPAGGYNEQFF.